The entry that follows covers one T cell receptor beta chain sequence. These data come from a study of T-cell reconstitution after alpha-beta-depleted transplantation in children. The CDR3 consists of 13 residues. Trimming took off 3 bases at V and 2 bases at J, with 7 bases between the two ends. A TCRbeta library incorporating unique molecular identifiers was prepared. TCRdb analysed the PCR reads with MiXCR anew, one entry per CDR3 protein. The table has 500,000 to 600,000 distinct CDR3 sequences, approximately 29% seen once. This sample comprised PBMCs from the stem cell graft donor, obtained from the stem cell graft. This TCR derives from a human donor who donated a stem cell graft to a child with aplastic anemia. The chain is built from TRBV12-3 or TRBV12-4 and TRBJ1-1, with D unresolved. The CDR3 here is CASSFKANTEAFF. The DNA for the CDR3 is TGTGCCAGCAGTTTTAAGGCTAACACTGAAGCTTTCTTT.